Below, 5 T cell receptor beta chains from the same sample are listed, as sequenced in a study of blood T cell repertoires in COVID-19. The assay was immunoSEQ multiplex PCR, and TCRdb's table has in-frame clones only and misses some. The sample lists around 250,000 clones, about 83% occurring once. Sequenced sample: peripheral blood. These receptors were obtained from a woman between 35 and 50 years old who had recovered from COVID-19.

This clone occurred once. This chain links TRBV7-9 with TRBJ2-1; TRBD1 might be the D (5 bases). The CDR3 totals 16 residues. V was cut by 3 bases and J by 7 bases, with 19 bases left in between. The germline V gene encodes CDR1 SEHNR and CDR2 FQNEAQ (reference sequence). CDR3 sequence: CASSFPVTGYGNEQFF. CDR3 coding DNA: TGTGCCAGCAGCTTCCCCGTAACAGGTTATGGGAATGAGCAGTTCTTC. Complete variable domain (other parts from reference TRBV7-9 and TRBJ2-1): DTGVSQNPRHKITKRGQNVTFRCDPISEHNRLYWYRQTLGQGPEFLTYFQNEAQLEKSRLLSDRFSAERPKGSFSTLEIQRTEQGDSAMYLCASSFPVTGYGNEQFFGPGTRLTVL.

The gene calls are TRBV9 and TRBJ1-5; D not resolved. Per germline, CDR1 SGDLS and CDR2 YYNGEE. The germline V and J ends were trimmed by 0 bases and 2 bases, with 9 bases remaining between them. The CDR3 has 15 amino acids. CDR3 nucleotides: TGTGCCAGCAGCGTAGACGGGAATGGCAATCAGCCCCAGCATTTT. This sequence encodes CASSVDGNGNQPQHF.

The rearrangement links TRBV11-3 to TRBJ2-7; perhaps TRBD1 as D (6 bases). Deletions cut 5 bases from V and 1 base from J, with 12 bases between. From germline, CDR1 is SGHNT and CDR2 YENEEA. The CDR3 extends over 14 amino acids. For the CDR3, the DNA is TGTGCCAGCAGCATCGGACAGTCTTCCTACGAGCAGTACTTC. Encoded protein: CASSIGQSSYEQYF.

The chain couples TRBV3-1 (or the pseudogene TRBV3-2) to TRBJ1-1; weak D call: TRBD1 (6 bases). CDR3 length equals 16 residues. With 4 bases removed from V and 3 bases from J, the gap between germline ends came to 18 bases. Germline CDR1 is LGHDT and CDR2 is YNNKEL (reference sequence). This CDR3 reads CASSRDMAARHTEAFF. The CDR3 DNA sequence: TGTGCCAGCAGCCGGGACATGGCGGCCCGCCACACTGAAGCTTTCTTT.

The chain is built from TRBV2 and TRBJ2-2; 8 nucleotides line up with TRBD1. Germline CDR1 and CDR2: SNHLY and FYNNEI. The CDR3 consists of 14 residues. The V segment lost 7 bases and the J segment 3 bases; nucleotides outside the gene matches: 4. In DNA form, the CDR3 reads TGTGCCAGCATGCAGGGGGCCGACACCGGGGAGCTGTTTTTT. Residues: CASMQGADTGELFF.